Included here is one TCR beta chain sequence, with context. The data are from a study of blood T cell repertoires in COVID-19. The CDR3 consists of 16 residues. Losses at the gene ends were 2 bases for V and 7 bases for J; bases not matched to a gene: 8. The germline V gene encodes CDR1 MNHEY and CDR2 SMNVEV (reference sequence). In the authors' workflow: Cell counts per sample came from amplifying reference gene primers. Measured with immunoSEQ multiplex PCR; TCRdb has only the in-frame clones, and not every one. That table is the source of V, J and clone size, and D and trimming were worked out from the DNA. The data contain over 130,000 clones, around 90% of them singletons.

This TCR was sampled from a human donor in a cohort sampled during active COVID-19. V usage is TRBV27 and J usage is TRBJ2-2; the match to TRBD1 covers 9 bases. Sequences were obtained from peripheral blood. This CDR3 is CASSLPTGGAVGELFF. The CDR3 region has the DNA TGTGCCAGCAGTTTACCCACAGGGGGCGCAGTCGGGGAGCTGTTTTTT.